Listed below are T cell receptor beta chains from one sample, sequenced in a study of cytomegalovirus exposure and HLA in healthy donors. The protocol was immunoSEQ multiplex PCR, while the TCRdb copy is restricted to in-frame clones and leaves out a portion. The data show tens of thousands of clones, with 80% to 90% seen just once and over 10% held by the top ten. Sequences were obtained from PBMCs. These receptors were obtained from a woman aged 25 to 39 in good health and CMV-seropositive. Each CDR3 is given without its conserved first and last residue. Not all rows give a size; the values are once, few, many and, for expanded clones, a class.

size,V,CDR3
-,TRBV4-2,ASSQVWDKIANYGYT
-,TRBV18,AGSPAGAGSNYGYT
once,TRBV19,ASSPRQGLRNDYGYT
few,TRBV11-2,ASSGGFTQY
-,TRBV18,ASSPRTGEDYGYT
few,TRBV2,ASSDRPQDEQY
-,TRBV18,ASSPRAGGHSGELF
-,TRBV13,ASSLVRYSGPGLSRGNIQY
-,TRBV20-1,SASTSYGYT
once,TRBV10-3,AISDRQLVKKNYGYT
-,TRBV7-6,ASSLGVGTSGLDTQY
few,TRBV5-6,ASSLRGGAGANVLT
-,TRBV10-3,AISTGVGITDTQY
-,TRBV6-5,ASSPKTGDTEAF
-,TRBV18,ASSPSRDSSLGGY
-,TRBV5-1,ASSSGGVNEKLF
-,TRBV13,ASSLRTGYT
-,TRBV18,ASSPRLAGGVRTDTQY
-,TRBV13,ASSLGGPGNQPQH
-,TRBV5-8,ASSPGTSSYEQY
-,TRBV5-5,ASSLDPTSEKLF
-,TRBV19,ASSITTYGLAGAHYNEQF
once,TRBV9,ASSVYGEEQETQY
-,TRBV6-1,ASIPSAGTLGY
-,TRBV27,ASSLSQLALEQY
-,TRBV27,ASRRTPGPHSYNEQF
-,TRBV19,ASSETGSWSIY
-,TRBV5-3,ARSLLAGEKLF
-,TRBV7-6,ASSFGLAAYNEQF
-,TRBV6-5,ASSYSIAGGSNEQF
-,TRBV5-1,ASKGLAGGRKETQY
-,TRBV6-1,ASSKAPYPGGGETNEKLF
-,TRBV10-3,AISKPGTSGSHEQY
-,TRBV11-2,ASSLSSSYQETQY
-,TRBV5-5,ASSSAGRTEAF
-,TRBV5-1,ASSQTEAGETQY
-,TRBV18,ASSPRQAMNTEAF
-,TRBV6-1,ASSAAGTGVYEQY
-,TRBV10-2,ASRDAPGGQF
once,TRBV29-1,SVSGMAEQF
-,TRBV5-4,ASSPFGENTEAF
-,TRBV9,ASSDPRGKISGANVLT
-,TRBV19,ASSIVGRVAGDTQY
-,TRBV6-6,ASSSGQGGYYGYT
-,TRBV10-3,AISELNRDYF
-,TRBV6-5,ASSSRTSGTDTQY
-,TRBV30,AWSVSNYEQY
-,TRBV27,ASSPLRDLNTEAF
-,TRBV15,ATSRGTGAPYGYT
-,TRBV11-2,ASSFRRNTEAF
few,TRBV19,ASSGDRAYEQY
once,TRBV10-3,AISRGTSGSQETQY
-,TRBV5-1,ASANRGNTEAF
-,TRBV6-1,ASSESGGKSRGYT
-,TRBV10-2,ASRTGNYEQY
-,TRBV7-2,ASSPQRGNYEQY
-,TRBV9,ASSPSGRRGYGEQF